Listed here are 20 T cell receptor beta chains from one sample, sequenced in a study of T cell changes during pregnancy in multiple sclerosis. The repertoire was sequenced with immunoSEQ multiplex PCR; TCRdb's copy has only in-frame clones and lacks some. The profile shows around 30,000 clones, around 90% of them singletons. The source was CD8+ T cells from peripheral blood mononuclear cells, collected before pregnancy. The receptors shown here come from a female donor with multiple sclerosis, enrolled in a pregnancy study.

The CDR3 coding sequence is TGTGCCAGCAGCGCCGAAGACCGGACAGGGGGGTACAATGAGCAGTTCTTC. This sequence encodes CASSAEDRTGGYNEQFF. The V call is TRBV9, the J call TRBJ2-1; 10 bases fit TRBD1. Germline V gene sequence: CDR1 SGDLS, CDR2 YYNGEE. Trimming cost V 3 bases and J 4 bases; bases outside gene matches: 10. The CDR3 totals 17 residues.

The rearrangement uses TRBV5-1 and TRBJ1-1; TRBD1 aligns across 7 bases. CDR3 length: 11 residues. Germline CDR1 and CDR2: SGHRS and YFSETQ. J lost 8 bases, V lost 6 bases, and 4 bases had no gene match. CDR3: CASTRDSEAFF. For the CDR3, the DNA is TGCGCCAGCACCAGGGACAGCGAAGCTTTCTTT.

This chain links TRBV4-1 with TRBJ2-7; TRBD1 matches 10 bases. CDR1 is MGHRA and CDR2 is YSYEKL in the germline V gene. The CDR3 is made up of 17 amino acids. V lost 0 bases, J lost 1 base, and 6 bases stayed unmatched. As DNA, the CDR3 is TGCGCCAGCAGCCAAGAATCCGGGGACAGGGGTTCCTACGAGCAGTACTTC. Amino acid sequence: CASSQESGDRGSYEQYF.

This chain links TRBV11-1 with TRBJ2-1; TRBD2 might be the D (6 bases). The CDR3 has 16 amino acids. Trimming took 5 bases from V and 2 from J, leaving 16 bases between them. Germline CDR1 is SGHAT and CDR2 is FQDESV (reference sequence). CDR3 region: CASSLGGGGAYNEQFF. The CDR3 coding sequence is TGTGCCAGCAGCCTGGGAGGCGGAGGCGCCTACAATGAGCAGTTCTTC.

J is TRBJ1-6 and V is TRBV27; the match to TRBD1 covers 7 bases. The trim removed 4 bases at V and 7 bases at J, leaving 10 bases unmatched. In germline, CDR1 is MNHEY, CDR2 SMNVEV (reference sequence). The CDR3 spans 16 residues. The CDR3 loop reads CASSSTERGRNSPLHF. The CDR3 DNA reads TGTGCCAGCAGTTCCACTGAAAGGGGGCGGAATTCACCCCTCCACTTT.

The chain couples TRBV25-1 to TRBJ1-1; D is possibly TRBD1 (5 bases). The CDR3 spans 12 residues. V lost 7 bases and J 1 base, leaving 7 bases between the germline ends. Germline loops: CDR1 MGHDK, CDR2 SYGVNS. The CDR3, as DNA: TGTGCCAGCACTCAGGGGAACACTGAAGCTTTCTTT. Amino acids: CASTQGNTEAFF.

The chain employs TRBV7-2 and TRBJ2-3, with 13 nucleotides matching TRBD2. Germline CDR1 reads SGHTA; CDR2 reads FQGNSA. CDR3 length: 18 amino acids. With 5 bases clipped from V and 2 bases from J, the junction kept 10 bases outside the gene matches. The CDR3: CASSLPTSGGLYTDTQYF. CDR3 nucleotide sequence: TGTGCCAGCAGCCTACCGACTAGCGGGGGGCTTTACACAGATACGCAGTATTTT.

The rearrangement links TRBV5-1 to TRBJ1-2; TRBD1 aligns across 7 bases. The V segment lost 0 bases and the J segment 1 base; nucleotides outside the gene matches: 9. Germline loops: CDR1 SGHRS, CDR2 YFSETQ. CDR3 length equals 17 residues. The CDR3 DNA reads as TGCGCCAGCAGCTTGGAACCTGGGACAGTATTTAACTATGGCTACACCTTC. This translates into CASSLEPGTVFNYGYTF.

The rearrangement uses TRBV5-1 and TRBJ2-2; no firm D call. The CDR3 extends over 13 amino acids. The germline V and J ends were trimmed by 2 bases and 10 bases, with 12 bases remaining between them. Germline V gene lookup returns CDR1 SGHRS and CDR2 YFSETQ. CDR3 loop: CASSFAGSVELFF. The CDR3, as DNA: TGCGCCAGCAGCTTTGCCGGTTCGGTGGAGCTGTTTTTT.

The chain's CDR3 is CASTLSRAPDTQYF. Written as DNA, the CDR3 is TGTGCCAGCACACTTAGCCGCGCCCCAGATACGCAGTATTTT. The chain joins TRBV7-9 to TRBJ2-3; D gene uncertain. With 7 bases removed from V and 4 bases from J, the gap between germline ends came to 15 bases. The CDR3 is made up of 14 amino acids. The germline V gene has CDR1 SEHNR and CDR2 FQNEAQ (reference sequence).

The rearrangement links TRBV25-1 to TRBJ2-7, with 9 bases that match TRBD2. CDR1 is MGHDK, CDR2 SYGVNS, per germline. The CDR3 runs 16 residues. J lost 2 bases, V lost 2 bases, and 7 bases had no gene match. As DNA, the CDR3 is TGTGCCAGCAGTGAAGCGGGCGGGAGGGGGACCTACGAGCAGTACTTC. This translates into CASSEAGGRGTYEQYF.

The chain carries TRBV27 and TRBJ2-7, with no clear D. The CDR3 runs to 13 residues. In germline, CDR1 is MNHEY, CDR2 SMNVEV (reference sequence). Deletions cut 5 bases from V and 3 bases from J, with 11 bases between. The CDR3: CASSEVFGYEQYF. The CDR3 DNA reads as TGTGCCAGCAGTGAGGTCTTTGGCTACGAGCAGTACTTC.

V usage is TRBV7-9 and J usage is TRBJ2-1; tentatively, D is TRBD1 (5 bases). The CDR3 spans 16 residues. V dropped 7 bases and J dropped 8 bases, with 24 bases sitting between them. Germline CDR1 is SEHNR and CDR2 is FQNEAQ (reference sequence). In nucleotides, the CDR3 is TGTGCCAGCATCCCTCAGGGCCCGGGTTTACACGATGAGCAGTTCTTC. Its protein is CASIPQGPGLHDEQFF.

This clone is medium-sized (0.01 to 0.1%) within its sample. The chain is built from TRBV9 and TRBJ2-1; 9 bases map to TRBD1. Trimming took 0 bases from V and 9 from J; bases not matched to a gene: 4. The germline V gene encodes CDR1 SGDLS and CDR2 YYNGEE. The CDR3 totals 14 residues. Written as DNA, the CDR3 is TGTGCCAGCAGCGTAGCCTACAGGGGGCTTGAGCAGTTCTTC. Its protein is CASSVAYRGLEQFF.

V is TRBV4-3 and J is TRBJ2-1; 7 bases fit TRBD1. From germline, CDR1 is LGHNA and CDR2 YSLEER. CDR3 size: 16 residues. J lost 4 bases, V lost 5 bases, and 11 bases had no gene match. Written as DNA, the CDR3 is TGCGCCAGCAGCACAGGGGCAGGGGTCCTTTACAATGAGCAGTTCTTC. It encodes CASSTGAGVLYNEQFF.

This rearrangement joins TRBV25-1 to TRBJ2-1, with 9 bases matching TRBD1. The CDR3 spans 15 residues. The germline V gene has CDR1 MGHDK and CDR2 SYGVNS. After removal of 3 bases from V and 1 base from J, the junction contained 1 base not matched to a gene. The CDR3 here is CASSETGGSYNEQFF. CDR3 bases: TGTGCCAGCAGTGAGACAGGGGGGTCCTACAATGAGCAGTTCTTC.

The chain links TRBV28 to TRBJ2-7; D gene ambiguous. Germline assignment: CDR1 MDHEN and CDR2 SYDVKM. The V gene lost 5 bases and the J gene lost 4 bases, with 9 bases spanning the gap. This CDR3 comprises 12 residues. In nucleotides, the CDR3 is TGTGCCAGCAGTGGCTGGGCTTACGAGCAGTACTTC. This encodes CASSGWAYEQYF.

V and J are TRBV4-1 and TRBJ2-1, with D perhaps TRBD1 (6 bases). Trimming took off 0 bases at V and 10 bases at J, with 13 bases between the two ends. There are 14 residues in the CDR3. The germline V gene encodes CDR1 MGHRA and CDR2 YSYEKL. Written as DNA, the CDR3 is TGCGCCAGCAGCCAAGATCAGGGGATACTGGAGCAGTTCTTC. Amino acids: CASSQDQGILEQFF.

The genes are TRBV9 and TRBJ2-1; 13 nucleotides match TRBD2. Germline CDR1 and CDR2: SGDLS and YYNGEE. The CDR3 consists of 15 residues. Trimming cost V 2 bases and J 5 bases; bases outside gene matches: 1. The CDR3 nucleotides read TGTGCCAGCAGCGTGGGACTAGCGGGGAACAATGAGCAGTTCTTC. Translated, it gives CASSVGLAGNNEQFF. Using reference TRBV9 and TRBJ2-1 for the parts outside the CDR3, the full variable domain is DSGVTQTPKHLITATGQRVTLRCSPRSGDLSVYWYQQSLDQGLQFLIQYYNGEERAKGNILERFSAQQFPDLHSELNLSSLELGDSALYFCASSVGLAGNNEQFFGPGTRLTVL.

The chain uses TRBV7-3 and TRBJ2-7; 8 bases fit TRBD2. After removal of 5 bases from V and 4 bases from J, the junction contained 4 bases not matched to a gene. The CDR3 extends over 13 amino acids. The germline CDR1 and CDR2 sequences are SGHTA and FQGTGA. CDR3 bases: TGTGCCAGCAGCCCCGGGGGGGTTTACGAGCAGTACTTC. Amino acids: CASSPGGVYEQYF.